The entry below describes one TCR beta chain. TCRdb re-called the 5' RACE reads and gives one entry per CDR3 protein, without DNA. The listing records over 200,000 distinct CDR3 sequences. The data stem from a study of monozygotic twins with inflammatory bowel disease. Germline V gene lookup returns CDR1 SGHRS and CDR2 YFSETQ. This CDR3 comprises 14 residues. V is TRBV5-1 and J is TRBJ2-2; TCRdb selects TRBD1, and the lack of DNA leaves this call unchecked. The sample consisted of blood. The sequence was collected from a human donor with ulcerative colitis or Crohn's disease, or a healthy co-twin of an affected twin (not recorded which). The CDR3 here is CASSSLQVAGELFF.